This T cell receptor (beta chain) was profiled in a study of early T cells in non-severe SARS-CoV-2 infection. CDR1 MDHEN and CDR2 SYDVKM come from the germline V gene. J lost 4 bases, V lost 2 bases, and 8 bases had no gene match. This CDR3 has 16 amino acids. In TCRdb, the 5' RACE reads were re-called with MiXCR into one record per CDR3 protein. Here the sample spans about 34,000 distinct CDR3 sequences, 5% to 7% being singletons. The chain has TRBV28 and TRBJ2-7; 10 bases match TRBD1. This TCR derives from an adult who was a healthcare worker with PCR-confirmed SARS-CoV-2 infection or an uninfected control (not recorded which). Sequenced input: whole blood. The CDR3 nucleotides read TGTGCCAGCAGTTTAGGAGCCGGGACAGGGGAGTACGAGCAGTACTTC. Protein: CASSLGAGTGEYEQYF. Full variable domain (outside the CDR3, taken from reference TRBV28 and TRBJ2-7): DVKVTQSSRYLVKRTGEKVFLECVQDMDHENMFWYRQDPGLGLRLIYFSYDVKMKEKGDIPEGYSVSREKKERFSLILESASTNQTSMYLCASSLGAGTGEYEQYFGPGTRLTVT.